Listed below are T cell receptor beta chains from one sample, sequenced in a study of blood T cells in healthy people across ages. TCRdb called the 5' RACE reads again in MiXCR, with one record for every CDR3 protein. The table has roughly 2 million distinct CDR3 sequences, 49% seen once. Sequenced material: blood. Receptor source: a woman aged 35 to 49 in good health. CDR3s include the opening cysteine and the closing phenylalanine or tryptophan. Fields, in order: CDR3 DNA, CDR3 protein, D gene, clone size, V gene, J gene. A D gene is named only where the DNA matches it firmly. Part of the rows lack a size; the others show once, few, many or a class for expanded clones.

DNA: TGTGCCAGCAGTGCCACGGTCAGTTCCAATGAGCAGTTCTTC; CDR3: CASSATVSSNEQFF; D: NA; size: NA; V: TRBV6-2/TRBV6-3; J: TRBJ2-1
DNA: TGTGCCAGCAGTGTCCGCGTGCAGCCGTTCGAGCAGTACTTC; CDR3: CASSVRVQPFEQYF; D: NA; size: few; V: TRBV6-6; J: TRBJ2-7
DNA: TGCGCCAGCAGCCCGGGACTAGCGGAGACCCGGTACTTC; CDR3: CASSPGLAETRYF; D: TRBD2; size: NA; V: TRBV5-1; J: TRBJ2-7
DNA: TGTGCCAGCAGCTTAGTGTATGGCTACACCTTC; CDR3: CASSLVYGYTF; D: NA; size: many; V: TRBV7-2; J: TRBJ1-2
DNA: TGTGCCAGCAGCCCTTCCGGGGAAGACATTCAGTACTTC; CDR3: CASSPSGEDIQYF; D: NA; size: NA; V: TRBV21-1; J: TRBJ2-4
DNA: TGTGCCAGCAGCCCCACAGGGTCGGCCGAGCAGTACTTC; CDR3: CASSPTGSAEQYF; D: NA; size: once; V: TRBV3-1; J: TRBJ2-7
DNA: TGCAGCGTTGATTTACCCAGGGACGAGGGGGTCTATGGCTACACCTTC; CDR3: CSVDLPRDEGVYGYTF; D: NA; size: few; V: TRBV29-1; J: TRBJ1-2
DNA: TGTGCCACCAGTACCCCCGGGACTTCCTACAATGAGCAGTTCTTC; CDR3: CATSTPGTSYNEQFF; D: NA; size: few; V: TRBV24-1; J: TRBJ2-1
DNA: TGTGCCAGCAGGGAAAGACAGGGTCGTAGCTCCTACGAGCAGTACTTC; CDR3: CASRERQGRSSYEQYF; D: TRBD1; size: few; V: TRBV2; J: TRBJ2-7
DNA: TGTGCCAGCAGCAAACAGGGGAAGTCTCGCTACACCTTC; CDR3: CASSKQGKSRYTF; D: TRBD1; size: NA; V: TRBV13; J: TRBJ1-2
DNA: TGTGCCAGCAGTCTGGGGGGCTTTGGAGCCAAAAACATTCAGTACTTC; CDR3: CASSLGGFGAKNIQYF; D: NA; size: few; V: TRBV12-3/TRBV12-4; J: TRBJ2-4
DNA: TGTGCCAGCAGCCCCTCAGGTGGGGGGCCCTATGATGAGCAGTTCTTC; CDR3: CASSPSGGGPYDEQFF; D: NA; size: NA; V: TRBV6-6; J: TRBJ2-1
DNA: TGTGCCAGCAGCTTAACCGGCGGGACAGGTCCTCATGGCTACACCTTC; CDR3: CASSLTGGTGPHGYTF; D: TRBD1; size: once; V: TRBV7-9; J: TRBJ1-2
DNA: TGTGCCAGCAGCTTAGACGTTGCGGGACTAGCGGGGGACTACGAGCAGTACTTC; CDR3: CASSLDVAGLAGDYEQYF; D: TRBD2; size: few; V: TRBV7-8; J: TRBJ2-7
DNA: TGTGCCAGCCGCCTCTTTTTGCAGGAGTACCAAGAGACCCAGTACTTC; CDR3: CASRLFLQEYQETQYF; D: NA; size: NA; V: TRBV5-5; J: TRBJ2-5
DNA: TGCGCCAGCAGCTTCCAAGGGGGACCCCTGATTAATGAAAAACTGTTTTTT; CDR3: CASSFQGGPLINEKLFF; D: NA; size: NA; V: TRBV5-1; J: TRBJ1-4
DNA: TGTGCCAGCAGCTTCAACAGAAACACCATATATTTT; CDR3: CASSFNRNTIYF; D: NA; size: NA; V: TRBV7-4; J: TRBJ1-3
DNA: TGTGCCAGCAGGGACAGGATGGGCGAGCAGTACTTC; CDR3: CASRDRMGEQYF; D: TRBD1; size: many; V: TRBV6-6; J: TRBJ2-7
DNA: TGTGCCAGCAGCCAGCGGGGGGCTCAAGAGACCCAGTACTTC; CDR3: CASSQRGAQETQYF; D: TRBD2; size: few; V: TRBV3-1; J: TRBJ2-5
DNA: TGCAGTGCCCCACTAGCGGGGGGACAAGAGACCCAGTACTTC; CDR3: CSAPLAGGQETQYF; D: TRBD2; size: many; V: TRBV20-1; J: TRBJ2-5
DNA: TGTGCCAGCAGTGAAGGGCCCCGAGGTATCTATGGCTACACCTTC; CDR3: CASSEGPRGIYGYTF; D: NA; size: NA; V: TRBV6-1; J: TRBJ1-2
DNA: TGCAGCGTTGAGGCCTCAAAAAAGGGACTAGCGGGGGGGAAGGCCTACAATGAGCAGTACTTC; CDR3: CSVEASKKGLAGGKAYNEQYF; D: TRBD2; size: NA; V: TRBV29-1; J: TRBJ2-7
DNA: TGTGCCAGCAGAGTAATGGCGGGGAGGGGGAACTATGGCTACACCTTC; CDR3: CASRVMAGRGNYGYTF; D: NA; size: NA; V: TRBV27; J: TRBJ1-2
DNA: TGCGCCAGCAGCTTGGCTAGCCTGAGCGATGAGCAGTTCTTC; CDR3: CASSLASLSDEQFF; D: NA; size: NA; V: TRBV5-1; J: TRBJ2-1
DNA: TGTGCCATCGGGACCTCGGGGTCCTACAATGAGCAGTTCTTC; CDR3: CAIGTSGSYNEQFF; D: NA; size: few; V: TRBV28; J: TRBJ2-1
DNA: TGTGCCAGTCTCCAACAGGGTAATGAAAAACTGTTTTTT; CDR3: CASLQQGNEKLFF; D: NA; size: once; V: TRBV19; J: TRBJ1-4
DNA: TGTGCCACCAGTGATTTTGTAGCTTGGGACTACAATGAGCAGTTCTTC; CDR3: CATSDFVAWDYNEQFF; D: NA; size: NA; V: TRBV24-1; J: TRBJ2-1
DNA: TGTGCCAGCAGCCTAAACAGGGTAGGGACTGAAGCTTTCTTT; CDR3: CASSLNRVGTEAFF; D: NA; size: NA; V: TRBV7-2; J: TRBJ1-1
DNA: TGCAGTGCCCTTAACCTCAGGGGGAACTACGAGCAGTACTTC; CDR3: CSALNLRGNYEQYF; D: TRBD1; size: NA; V: TRBV20-1; J: TRBJ2-7
DNA: TGCAGTGCTAGAGGGCTAGCGGGGAGACCAACCACAGATACGCAGTATTTT; CDR3: CSARGLAGRPTTDTQYF; D: TRBD2; size: once; V: TRBV20-1; J: TRBJ2-3
DNA: TGCAGTGCTAGAGGCTCGGCTGAGGGAGAAAAACTGTTTTTT; CDR3: CSARGSAEGEKLFF; D: NA; size: NA; V: TRBV20-1; J: TRBJ1-4
DNA: TGTGCCAGCAGTCCCCGTCGGGGCTTAAGGGAGACCCAGTACTTC; CDR3: CASSPRRGLRETQYF; D: NA; size: NA; V: TRBV3-1; J: TRBJ2-5
DNA: TGCGCCAGCAGCCAAGAAGACCGAACCGGGACGGAGGCCTACGAGCAGTACTTC; CDR3: CASSQEDRTGTEAYEQYF; D: NA; size: many; V: TRBV4-3; J: TRBJ2-7
DNA: TGCGCCAGCAGCCCGGACGGATCTAGCACAGATACGCAGTATTTT; CDR3: CASSPDGSSTDTQYF; D: NA; size: NA; V: TRBV5-1; J: TRBJ2-3
DNA: TGTGCCAGCAGCTTAGAGGCGGGGGTTGGCACAGATACGCAGTATTTT; CDR3: CASSLEAGVGTDTQYF; D: TRBD2; size: few; V: TRBV7-2; J: TRBJ2-3
DNA: TGTGCCAGCAGTGAAGCAGAGACCCAGTACTTC; CDR3: CASSEAETQYF; D: NA; size: many; V: TRBV2; J: TRBJ2-5
DNA: TGCAGTGCCGCCGCTCGTCAACTAGCGGGGGGATCGGACATTCAGTACTTC; CDR3: CSAAARQLAGGSDIQYF; D: TRBD2; size: NA; V: TRBV20-1; J: TRBJ2-4
DNA: TGTGCCAGCAAGCCCGGGACTAGCGGGGGCGATGAGCAGTTCTTC; CDR3: CASKPGTSGGDEQFF; D: TRBD2; size: NA; V: TRBV12-3/TRBV12-4; J: TRBJ2-1
DNA: TGCAGTGCTAGGTCGGACAGGGATTATGGCTACACCTTC; CDR3: CSARSDRDYGYTF; D: TRBD1; size: NA; V: TRBV20-1; J: TRBJ1-2
DNA: TGTGCCAGCAGCCTCGACAGATCAAATGAAAAACTGTTTTTT; CDR3: CASSLDRSNEKLFF; D: NA; size: NA; V: TRBV4-2; J: TRBJ1-4
DNA: TGTGCCACCAGTGATTTCAGGGGGACTACGAATGAGCAGTTCTTC; CDR3: CATSDFRGTTNEQFF; D: NA; size: few; V: TRBV24-1; J: TRBJ2-1
DNA: TGTGCCCGCGAGCCGAGCTACGAGCAGTACTTC; CDR3: CAREPSYEQYF; D: NA; size: few; V: TRBV5-6; J: TRBJ2-7
DNA: TGCGCCAGCAGCCAAGATCTGGAGCGTGTGGCTTTCTTT; CDR3: CASSQDLERVAFF; D: NA; size: NA; V: TRBV4-3; J: TRBJ1-1
DNA: TGCGCCAGCAGCTTGGAGCCTGGTTTGGGGACCCAGTACTTC; CDR3: CASSLEPGLGTQYF; D: NA; size: NA; V: TRBV5-1; J: TRBJ2-5
DNA: TGTGCCAGCAGCCCTGGACTGATTGCCAGCACAGATACGCAGTATTTT; CDR3: CASSPGLIASTDTQYF; D: NA; size: few; V: TRBV7-2; J: TRBJ2-3
DNA: TGCAGCGTTGAAAACAGGGAGGGTAACTATGGCTACACCTTC; CDR3: CSVENREGNYGYTF; D: NA; size: NA; V: TRBV29-1; J: TRBJ1-2
DNA: TGTGCCAGCAGCTCGGGACAGGGGGCGTCCGGAACGCCCGGAGAGTATGGCTACACCTTC; CDR3: CASSSGQGASGTPGEYGYTF; D: TRBD1; size: NA; V: TRBV7-9; J: TRBJ1-2
DNA: TGTGCCATCACCCACGAAGGGACAAACATTCAGTACTTC; CDR3: CAITHEGTNIQYF; D: NA; size: few; V: TRBV10-3; J: TRBJ2-4
DNA: TGCAGCGTGCCGGGACAGATCATCTATGGTGGCTACACCTTC; CDR3: CSVPGQIIYGGYTF; D: TRBD1; size: NA; V: TRBV29-1; J: TRBJ1-2
DNA: TGCGCCAGCAGCGTCAGGGGGCATGGCTACACCTTC; CDR3: CASSVRGHGYTF; D: TRBD1; size: once; V: TRBV5-1; J: TRBJ1-2